The present T cell receptor beta chain was sequenced within a study of CD8+CD57+ T cells in acquired aplastic anemia. Turning to the study itself: DNA from sorted CD4+ and CD8+ cells averaged roughly 3.2 ug. Healthy donor CD4+ cell samples had a mean of around 10 million reads. Regarding the study as a whole: Levels of CD8+ Simpson's diversity were not significantly distinct in patients versus controls.

Comments on this clonotype: Its target is not known.

This CDR3 comprises 16 residues. Germline V gene data show CDR1 as SGHAT and CDR2 as FQDESV (reference sequence). Using genomic DNA as the template, TCR beta VDJ and CDR3 profiling was carried out. TCRdb reprocessed the reads with MiXCR, giving one entry per CDR3 protein. Of approximately 65,000 distinct CDR3 sequences in the sample, 55% were seen once. This receptor was taken from a human donor in good health, serving as a control. The V call is TRBV11-1, the J call TRBJ2-7, with 14 positions matching TRBD2. TRBJ2-1 explains the end of the DNA better; the J call may be wrong. The sample comprised sorted CD4+, CD8+, or CD8+CD57+ T cells (not recorded which) from PBMCs. CDR3 sequence: CASSLEGGLAGDEQFF. For the CDR3, the DNA is TGTGCCAGCAGCTTAGAGGGGGGACTAGCGGGAGATGAGCAGTTCTTC.